A single sample gave rise to the 26 T cell receptor beta chains below, sequenced in a study of beta chain features in type 1 diabetes. As every portion of the isolated RNA was reverse transcribed, the sequencing read expressed TCRB transcripts. The method was immunoSEQ multiplex PCR; TCRdb's version includes in-frame clones alone and lacks a portion of them. The data hold some 400,000 clones, with more than 12% observed a single time. Sequences were obtained from naive CD4+ T cells from blood. Receptors were obtained from a woman aged 18-29 years in good health.

The chain has TRBV30 and TRBJ2-3; 15 bases are a match to TRBD2. V lost 1 base, J lost 4 bases, and 3 bases stayed unmatched. The CDR3 extends over 16 amino acids. Germline-derived CDR1 and CDR2 are GTSNPN and SVGIG (reference sequence). The CDR3 loop reads CAWSGGLAGGPDTQYF. For the CDR3, the DNA is TGTGCCTGGAGTGGGGGACTAGCGGGAGGCCCAGATACGCAGTATTTT.

The chain recombines TRBV28 with TRBJ2-7; the match to TRBD2 covers 9 bases. The germline V gene has CDR1 MDHEN and CDR2 SYDVKM. Losses at the gene ends were 8 bases for V and 6 bases for J; bases not matched to a gene: 8. This CDR3 has 13 amino acids. CDR3 sequence reads: CASRAGGPLEQYF. The CDR3 coding sequence is TGTGCCAGCCGGGCGGGAGGGCCCCTCGAGCAGTACTTC.

The rearrangement links TRBV7-2 to TRBJ1-2; TRBD1 is a possible D gene (5 bases). With 5 bases removed from V and 7 bases from J, the gap between germline ends came to 23 bases. Germline loops: CDR1 SGHTA, CDR2 FQGNSA. The CDR3 spans 16 residues. The CDR3 bases are TGTGCCAGCAGCACCATACCGACGGACACCTGGGGTGGCTACACCTTC. Amino acid sequence: CASSTIPTDTWGGYTF.

This clone was counted only a few times. The gene calls are TRBV29-1 and TRBJ1-1; 7 nucleotides align to TRBD1. The CDR3 covers 13 residues. Trimming at V came to 7 bases and at J to 3 bases, leaving 8 bases not matched to a gene. Germline values: CDR1 SQVTM, CDR2 ANQGSEA. CDR3 DNA sequence: TGCAGCGGGGACAGCCTCCGGGACACTGAAGCTTTCTTT. This translates into CSGDSLRDTEAFF.

The chain recombines TRBV28 with TRBJ1-4; D possibly corresponds to TRBD1 (5 bases). Germline values: CDR1 MDHEN, CDR2 SYDVKM. This CDR3 has 14 residues. The ends were cut back, 1 base at V and 5 bases at J, with 8 bases in the middle. CDR3 region: CASSLSGGNEKLFF. CDR3 coding DNA: TGTGCCAGCAGTTTATCGGGGGGAAATGAAAAACTGTTTTTT.

This clone was picked up a small number of times. The chain joins TRBV25-1 to TRBJ2-3, with 9 bases fitting TRBD1. The V and J ends lost 6 bases and 3 bases, in that order; junction bases with no gene match: 7. The CDR3 sequence is 15 residues long. Germline V gene lookup returns CDR1 MGHDK and CDR2 SYGVNS. The CDR3 DNA sequence: TGTGCCAGCAGGGAAAACAGGGGGCGTACAGATACGCAGTATTTT. Its protein is CASRENRGRTDTQYF.

Only a few counts were recorded for this clone. The chain joins TRBV4-1 to TRBJ2-7; 12 nucleotides line up with TRBD1. The ends lost 3 bases at V and 4 bases at J; junction bases unmatched: 10. The CDR3 runs to 17 residues. CDR1 is MGHRA and CDR2 is YSYEKL in the germline V gene. CDR3 residues: CASSQGTGGSALYEQYF. DNA for the CDR3: TGCGCCAGCAGCCAGGGGACAGGGGGCTCGGCACTTTACGAGCAGTACTTC.

This clone was counted between two and nine times. The gene calls are TRBV5-6 and TRBJ2-1, with 8 bases lining up with TRBD2. The CDR3 runs to 17 residues. The J segment lost 2 bases and the V segment lost 4 bases, leaving 11 bases of the junction unmatched. Germline assignment: CDR1 SGHDT and CDR2 YYEEEE. The CDR3 sequence is CASSVGVTSAAYNEQFF. In nucleotides, the CDR3 is TGTGCCAGCAGCGTCGGCGTGACTAGCGCTGCCTACAATGAGCAGTTCTTC.

The rearrangement uses TRBV7-2 and TRBJ2-6; D may be TRBD1 (5 bases). From germline, CDR1 is SGHTA and CDR2 FQGNSA. The length of the CDR3 is 15 residues. Trimming removed 4 bases at V and 3 bases at J, with 10 bases between. The CDR3 reads CASSYGAVGANVLTF. CDR3 bases: TGTGCCAGCAGCTATGGGGCGGTTGGGGCCAACGTCCTGACTTTC.

This clone was seen a few times. The chain recombines TRBV4-3 with TRBJ2-5; 8 bases are a match to TRBD1. This CDR3 is 16 amino acids long. Germline V lookup: CDR1 LGHNA, CDR2 YSLEER. After removal of 0 bases from V and 4 bases from J, the junction contained 7 bases not matched to a gene. The CDR3 reads CASSQDHRGASETQYF. CDR3 coding DNA: TGCGCCAGCAGCCAAGATCACAGGGGGGCGTCAGAGACCCAGTACTTC.

V gene TRBV7-9 combines with J gene TRBJ2-1; no reliable D call. Trimming removed 1 base at V and 5 bases at J, with 9 bases between. The germline V gene encodes CDR1 SEHNR and CDR2 FQNEAQ (reference sequence). The CDR3 is 14 amino acids. The CDR3 here is CASSLGVADNEQFF. Written as DNA, the CDR3 is TGTGCCAGCAGCTTAGGGGTAGCTGACAATGAGCAGTTCTTC.

The V and J genes are TRBV10-3 and TRBJ2-1; weak D call: TRBD2 (5 bases). The germline V and J ends were trimmed by 5 bases and 4 bases, with 9 bases remaining between them. Germline V gene data show CDR1 as ENHRY and CDR2 as SYGVKD. CDR3 length: 13 residues. The CDR3 DNA follows: TGTGCCATCAGTCCCGGGGAGTACAATGAGCAGTTCTTC. Amino acids: CAISPGEYNEQFF.

The chain carries TRBV5-1 and TRBJ2-1, with 7 bases fitting TRBD2. This CDR3 spans 17 amino acids. V lost 4 bases and J lost 1; bases outside the gene matches: 11. Germline CDR1 and CDR2: SGHRS and YFSETQ. Here the CDR3 DNA reads TGCGCCAGCAGCCCAGGGACGGGGGGATTATCCTACAATGAGCAGTTCTTC. Translation gives CASSPGTGGLSYNEQFF.

The CDR3 reads CASSFQGKLTEAFF. The CDR3 DNA sequence: TGTGCCAGCAGCTTCCAGGGGAAATTGACTGAAGCTTTCTTT. This sequence joins TRBV5-4 and TRBJ1-1; D possibly corresponds to TRBD1 (6 bases). Deletions cut 2 bases from V and 5 bases from J, with 13 bases between. The CDR3 runs to 14 residues. Germline V lookup: CDR1 SGHNT, CDR2 YYREEE (reference sequence).

This clone occurred a few times. The V and J genes are TRBV30 and TRBJ2-2; D might be TRBD1 (6 bases). CDR1 and CDR2 (germline): GTSNPN, SVGIG (reference sequence). The CDR3 has 11 residues. The ends were cut back, 8 bases at V and 8 bases at J, with 12 bases in the middle. This chain's CDR3 is CAGQGPGELFF. CDR3 in DNA: TGTGCCGGGCAGGGGCCTGGGGAGCTGTTTTTT.

Only a few counts were recorded for this clone. This sequence joins TRBV29-1 and TRBJ1-2, with a possible D match to TRBD1 (5 bases). CDR1 SQVTM and CDR2 ANQGSEA come from the germline V gene. V lost 7 bases, J lost 2 bases, and 8 bases lay in between. The CDR3 is 11 residues long. The DNA for the CDR3 is TGCAGCGCACAGGAAAACTATGGCTACACCTTC. Translation gives CSAQENYGYTF.

The V call is TRBV15, the J call TRBJ2-3, with a tentative D call TRBD2 (6 bases). Germline V lookup: CDR1 LNHNV, CDR2 YYDKDF (reference sequence). Trimming pared 3 bases from V and 12 bases from J, leaving 13 bases between. The CDR3 consists of 12 residues. CDR3 sequence reads: CATSSTSSTQYF. The CDR3 DNA is TGTGCCACCAGCAGCACTAGCAGCACCCAGTATTTT.

This clone showed up just a few times. This rearrangement joins TRBV5-4 to TRBJ2-5; 10 positions match TRBD2. J gave up 3 bases and V 4 bases, and 9 bases lay outside the gene matches. From germline, CDR1 is SGHNT and CDR2 YYREEE (reference sequence). The CDR3 has 16 residues. CDR3 sequence: CASSQAGAGGKETQYF. In nucleotides, the CDR3 is TGTGCCAGCAGCCAAGCAGGAGCGGGGGGGAAAGAGACCCAGTACTTC.

The V gene is TRBV4-3, the J gene TRBJ2-1, with 7 bases lining up with TRBD2. This CDR3 contains 14 residues. From germline, CDR1 is LGHNA and CDR2 YSLEER. J was trimmed by 2 bases and V by 9 bases; bases with no gene match: 7. CDR3 amino acids: CASSGTKPYNEQFF. The CDR3 nucleotides are TGCGCCAGTTCCGGGACTAAGCCCTACAATGAGCAGTTCTTC.

This clone appeared a few times. The J gene is TRBJ1-1, the V gene TRBV29-1, with unresolved D. Per the germline V gene, CDR1 is SQVTM and CDR2 is ANQGSEA. V lost 3 bases and J lost 4, with 15 bases in between. CDR3 length equals 14 residues. CDR3 in DNA: TGCAGCGTTGAGCCCCAGGCGGGTAGCACTGAAGCTTTCTTT. Translation gives CSVEPQAGSTEAFF.

The J gene is TRBJ2-4, the V gene TRBV27; the match to TRBD2 covers 12 bases. The CDR3 has 14 residues. V lost 5 bases and J lost 4; bases outside the gene matches: 0. Germline CDR1 MNHEY, CDR2 SMNVEV (reference sequence). The CDR3 DNA follows: TGTGCCAGCAGTCTAGCGGGAGGGAAAAACATTCAGTACTTC. Translated: CASSLAGGKNIQYF.

The chain carries TRBV4-3 and TRBJ2-7; 9 nucleotides align to TRBD2. The ends lost 3 bases at V and 2 bases at J; junction bases unmatched: 5. This CDR3 comprises 15 residues. CDR1 and CDR2 from the germline V gene are LGHNA and YSLEER. CDR3 nucleotides: TGCGCCAGCAGCCAGACTAGCGGCCTCGCCTACGAGCAGTACTTC. Translating it yields CASSQTSGLAYEQYF.

The rearrangement uses TRBV5-1 and TRBJ2-1, with 13 bases lining up with TRBD2. CDR3 length: 13 residues. Germline V gives CDR1 SGHRS, CDR2 YFSETQ. V lost 8 bases and J lost 8; bases outside the gene matches: 4. The CDR3 nucleotides read TGCGCCAGTACTAGCGGGAGGGCCGATGAGCAGTTCTTC. It specifies CASTSGRADEQFF.

A few counts support this clone. The V and J genes are TRBV7-3 and TRBJ2-7; tentative D call: TRBD2 (7 bases). Germline CDR1 and CDR2: SGHTA and FQGTGA. The CDR3 consists of 13 residues. V lost 5 bases and J lost 5, with 13 bases in between. CDR3 in amino acids: CASSRGGGDEQYF. CDR3 nucleotide sequence: TGTGCCAGCAGCCGAGGGGGGGGCGACGAGCAGTACTTC.

This clone has more than one count but fewer than ten. The CDR3 here is CASSYDLLAGGHNEQFF. CDR3 coding DNA: TGTGCCAGCAGTTACGACCTACTAGCGGGAGGCCACAATGAGCAGTTCTTC. This chain connects TRBV28 to TRBJ2-1, with 12 nucleotides matching TRBD2. This CDR3 spans 17 amino acids. CDR1 MDHEN and CDR2 SYDVKM come from the germline V gene. J lost 5 bases, V lost 4 bases, and 9 bases had no gene match.

This sequence joins TRBV30 and TRBJ1-2, with 7 bases lining up with TRBD1. The germline gives CDR1 GTSNPN, CDR2 SVGIG (reference sequence). There are 13 residues in the CDR3. Trimming cost V 2 bases and J 7 bases; bases outside gene matches: 7. CDR3 coding DNA: TGTGCCTGGAGTAGTACAGGGGTTTTTGGCTACACCTTC. This codes for CAWSSTGVFGYTF. Supplemented by reference TRBV30 and TRBJ1-2, the full variable domain reads SQTIHQWPATLVQPVGSPLSLECTVEGTSNPNLYWYRQAAGRGLQLLFYSVGIGQISSEVPQNLSASRPQDRQFILSSKKLLLSDSGFYLCAWSSTGVFGYTFGSGTRLTVV.